Listed here are 5 T cell receptor beta chains from one sample, sequenced in a study of CD8+ T cells in alopecia areata (dated by TCRdb to the late 2010s). The sample's time point label is to be understood as: less than five weeks on oral tofacitinib. Taken with the paper, the label for treatment or condition translates to: oral pan-JAK inhibitor, 5-10 mg twice daily. Library generation was performed with the immunoSEQ multiplex PCR assay. For TCR sequencing, RNA was extracted from every sample and reverse transcribed into cDNA to serve as template. What TCRdb holds here is the immuneACCESS table cut down to in-frame rearrangements. Part of the clones is not present; checked against another copy, under half of the missing clones reflect an unresolved V gene, and the others are unexplained. Counted in this sample were about 76,000 clones; 29% of them appeared once. Under 15% of the sample rests with the top ten.

This material consisted of CD8+ T cells sorted from blood, taken at week 4, from a patient treated with tofacitinib. Receptors originate from a human donor with alopecia areata.

The J gene is TRBJ2-1, the V gene TRBV30; D is perhaps TRBD2 (5 bases). The V end lost 5 bases, the J end lost 9 bases, and 17 bases lay between the germline ends. The CDR3 loop spans 13 amino acids. CDR1 and CDR2 (germline): GTSNPN, SVGIG (reference sequence). The CDR3, as DNA: TGTGCCTGGGGCTGGACTGCGCGCGCTGAGCAGTTCTTC. The encoded protein is CAWGWTARAEQFF.

The chain recombines TRBV27 with TRBJ2-7; TRBD1 is a possible D gene (6 bases). The CDR3 is 14 residues long. Germline CDR1 MNHEY, CDR2 SMNVEV (reference sequence). Trimming cost V 5 bases and J 2 bases, with 13 bases left between them. CDR3: CASSPYRAPYEQYF. CDR3 nucleotide sequence: TGTGCCAGCAGTCCTTACAGGGCCCCCTACGAGCAGTACTTC.

This clone was counted between two and nine times. This sequence joins TRBV28 and TRBJ2-1; TRBD1 aligns across 12 bases. With V trimmed by 5 bases and J by 15 bases, 20 bases remained unmatched. CDR1 is MDHEN and CDR2 is SYDVKM in the germline V gene. There are 17 residues in the CDR3. The CDR3 protein is CASSLTGPGTGGDSRFF. The CDR3, as DNA: TGTGCCAGCAGTCTGACCGGTCCCGGGACAGGGGGCGACTCTCGGTTCTTC.

The chain employs TRBV29-1 and TRBJ2-2; perhaps TRBD1 as D (6 bases). This CDR3 spans 12 amino acids. In germline, CDR1 is SQVTM, CDR2 ANQGSEA. Trimming left V 7 bases short and J 5 bases short, with 11 bases between. The CDR3 DNA follows: TGCAGCGCCGTACAGGGAACCGGGGAGCTGTTTTTT. Translating it yields CSAVQGTGELFF.

This clone was counted between two and nine times. V gene TRBV29-1 combines with J gene TRBJ2-2, with 9 bases identical to TRBD2. The CDR3 length is 16 residues. J was trimmed by 5 bases and V by 1 base; bases with no gene match: 8. CDR1 SQVTM and CDR2 ANQGSEA come from the germline V gene. As DNA, the CDR3 is TGCAGCGTTGAAGTGACGGCTAGCGGGGTTACCGGGGAGCTGTTTTTT. Its protein is CSVEVTASGVTGELFF.